Described below is a single T cell receptor beta chain sequence and its context. Its antigen is unknown. The data belong to a study of T cells after posttransplantation cyclophosphamide. Study findings and constraints: Recipient CMV seropositivity and CMV reactivation strongly tracked TRB clonality. Donor CD8+ memory clones often dominated recipient blood repertoires at later times. TRB overlap between skin or GI tissue T cells and blood was limited.

Trimming stripped 5 bases from V and 10 bases from J, with 19 bases between. The V gene's germline CDR1 is SGHRS and CDR2 YFSETQ. This CDR3 spans 15 amino acids. Method: immunoSEQ multiplex PCR; TCRdb's copy keeps in-frame clones and lacks some. The table lists tens of thousands of clones, approximately 76% of them singletons. Sequenced input: memory CD4+ T cells sorted from PBMCs. The chain recombines TRBV5-1 with TRBJ1-6; tentatively, D is TRBD1 (6 bases). This TCR was sampled from a woman aged 60 to 75 in good health, CMV-negative, and a related stem cell transplant donor. CDR3 loop: CASRGRDTDPSPLHF. CDR3 coding DNA: TGCGCCAGCAGAGGACGGGACACGGACCCGTCACCCCTCCACTTT.